This TCR beta chain stems from a study of shared clonotypes between healthy human individuals. In the study overall: CD4 naive and CD4 memory each took three plates per donor, while CD8 naive took two and CD8 memory one.

A remark on this clone: Its target is not known.

An assay was performed, and its level was deep. The protocol was immunoSEQ multiplex PCR, while the TCRdb copy is restricted to in-frame clones and leaves out a portion. The sample yields some 2,000,000 clones, about 95% seen once. Germline V gene data show CDR1 as SNHLY and CDR2 as FYNNEI. The CDR3 is 15 amino acids. Trimming removed 8 bases at V and 3 bases at J, with 19 bases between. Points from the study as a whole: Naive CD4 clonotypes were shared across several donors at roughly 5%.

Naive CD8 cells, CD45RO-negative and positively selected for CCR7, excluded terminally differentiated effector memory CD45RA+ cells. Donors included only healthy HIV-negative adults lacking recent acute infections or vaccinations. The chain uses TRBV2 and TRBJ2-5; TRBD2 is a possible D gene (6 bases). Sequences were obtained from naive CD8+ T cells sorted from blood. The source of this sequence is a man younger than 30 in good health. The CDR3 sequence is CASPERVAAKETQYF. The CDR3 nucleotides are TGTGCCAGCCCCGAAAGGGTAGCGGCGAAAGAGACCCAGTACTTC.